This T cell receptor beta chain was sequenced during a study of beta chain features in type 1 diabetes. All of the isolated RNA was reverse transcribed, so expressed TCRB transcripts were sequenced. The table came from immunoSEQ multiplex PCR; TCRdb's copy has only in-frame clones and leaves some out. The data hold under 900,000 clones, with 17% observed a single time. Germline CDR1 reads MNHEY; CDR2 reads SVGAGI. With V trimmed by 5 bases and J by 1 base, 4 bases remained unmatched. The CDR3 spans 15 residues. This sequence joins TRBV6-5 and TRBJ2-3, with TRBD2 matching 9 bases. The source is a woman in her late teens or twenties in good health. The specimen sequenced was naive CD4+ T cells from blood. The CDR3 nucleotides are TGTGCCAGCAGTCCCATAGCGGGAGGCACAGATACGCAGTATTTT. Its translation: CASSPIAGGTDTQYF.